This note documents a single T cell receptor beta chain sequence. This specimen belongs to a study of shared clonotypes between healthy human individuals. V shed 0 bases, J shed 6 bases, and the junction held 20 bases outside the gene matches. There are 20 residues in the CDR3. CDR1 and CDR2 (germline): SGHTS, YDEGEE. Data came from immunoSEQ multiplex PCR; TCRdb stores just in-frame clones and leaves some out. Found here are hundreds of thousands of clones, around 80% of them singletons; the top ten hold around 13%. The sequenced material came from PBMCs. This receptor was identified in a woman aged 40-49 years in good health. Some clones in this sample may be carry-over from other donors' samples. The chain combines TRBV5-8 with TRBJ1-2; TRBD1 matches 10 bases. CDR3 amino acids: CASSLAFGLGQGGSRDGYTF. CDR3 nucleotide sequence: TGTGCCAGCAGCTTGGCCTTCGGATTAGGACAGGGGGGATCAAGAGATGGCTACACCTTC.